These 19 T cell receptor beta chains were all obtained from the same sample, sequenced in a study of a mutant IDH1 vaccine in newly diagnosed glioma. Method: immunoSEQ multiplex PCR; TCRdb's copy keeps in-frame clones and lacks some. Of tens of thousands of clones listed, about 87% are singletons. Time point indicated: week 23, last vaccination. Topical imiquimod accompanied each vaccine dose, which consisted of 300 ug of mutant IDH1 20-mer peptide. Their cognate antigens are unknown. Sample: PBMCs, taken from a glioma patient whose treatment included an IDH1 peptide vaccine. The source of these receptors is a man aged 35 to 55 with glioma.

The rearrangement joins TRBV5-6 to TRBJ1-4; D may be TRBD1 (5 bases). Per germline, CDR1 SGHDT and CDR2 YYEEEE. This CDR3 has 16 amino acids. Trimming pared 1 base from V and 6 bases from J, leaving 16 bases between. The CDR3 loop reads CASSLIGTFRDEKLFF. The CDR3 coding sequence is TGTGCCAGCAGCTTGATCGGGACCTTCCGCGATGAAAAACTGTTTTTT.

The rearrangement uses TRBV9 and TRBJ2-1; TRBD2 agrees at 11 bases. Germline trimming cut 2 bases from V and 4 bases from J; bases unmatched to any gene: 5. CDR3 size: 16 residues. The germline gives CDR1 SGDLS, CDR2 YYNGEE. Here the CDR3 DNA reads TGTGCCAGCAGCGTGGGGCTAGCGGGAGGTTACAATGAGCAGTTCTTC. Amino acids: CASSVGLAGGYNEQFF. Drawing the rest from reference TRBV9 and TRBJ2-1, the complete variable domain is DSGVTQTPKHLITATGQRVTLRCSPRSGDLSVYWYQQSLDQGLQFLIQYYNGEERAKGNILERFSAQQFPDLHSELNLSSLELGDSALYFCASSVGLAGGYNEQFFGPGTRLTVL.

For the CDR3, the DNA is TGTGCCAGCAGCCAATCGGTGGTGAACACTGAAGCTTTCTTT. It encodes CASSQSVVNTEAFF. The chain has TRBV7-2 and TRBJ1-1; D not certain. Per germline, CDR1 SGHTA and CDR2 FQGNSA. The CDR3 contains 14 residues. The V gene lost 5 bases and the J gene lost 0 bases, with 10 bases spanning the gap.

V and J are TRBV5-1 and TRBJ2-5; D gene unclear. Trimming took off 4 bases at V and 1 base at J, with 8 bases between the two ends. The CDR3 totals 13 residues. Germline V lookup: CDR1 SGHRS, CDR2 YFSETQ. In nucleotides, the CDR3 is TGCGCCAGCAGCCCCCTTGGCCAAGAGACCCAGTACTTC. It yields the protein CASSPLGQETQYF. The entire variable domain, with the rest obtained from reference TRBV5-1 and TRBJ2-5, is as follows: KAGVTQTPRYLIKTRGQQVTLSCSPISGHRSVSWYQQTPGQGLQFLFEYFSETQRNKGNFPGRFSGRQFSNSRSEMNVSTLELGDSALYLCASSPLGQETQYFGPGTRLLVL.

The chain links TRBV7-2 to TRBJ2-3; a weak D match, TRBD2 (5 bases). V shed 2 bases and J shed 5 bases, with 14 bases lying between them. Germline CDR1 reads SGHTA; CDR2 reads FQGNSA. The CDR3 contains 15 residues. This CDR3 reads CASSLRGPMLDTQYF. CDR3 nucleotides: TGTGCCAGCAGCTTACGGGGTCCTATGTTAGATACGCAGTATTTT. Based on the CDR3 plus reference TRBV7-2 and TRBJ2-3, the full variable domain is GAGVSQSPSNKVTEKGKDVELRCDPISGHTALYWYRQSLGQGLEFLIYFQGNSAPDKSGLPSDRFSAERTGGSVSTLTIQRTQQEDSAVYLCASSLRGPMLDTQYFGPGTRLTVL.

The chain uses TRBV5-1 and TRBJ1-2; TRBD1 is a possible D gene (5 bases). Trimming removed 3 bases from V and 4 bases from J, with 13 bases in between. Germline CDR1 reads SGHRS; CDR2 reads YFSETQ. This CDR3 contains 14 residues. The CDR3 coding sequence is TGCGCCAGCAGCTCTCAAACAGGAAGCTATGGCTACACCTTC. Protein: CASSSQTGSYGYTF.

V and J are TRBV28 and TRBJ1-4; D call uncertain. The CDR3 totals 15 residues. Trimming took off 3 bases at V and 0 bases at J, with 8 bases between the two ends. Germline-derived CDR1 and CDR2 are MDHEN and SYDVKM. The CDR3 DNA sequence: TGTGCCAGCAGTTTGTCCGGAGCAACTAATGAAAAACTGTTTTTT. This encodes CASSLSGATNEKLFF.

J is TRBJ1-2 and V is TRBV19; D not certain. The CDR3 length is 14 residues. Germline V CDR1 and CDR2: LNHDA, SQIVND (reference sequence). V dropped 1 base and J dropped 8 bases, with 14 bases sitting between them. The CDR3 sequence: CASSIVGATWGYTF. For the CDR3, the DNA is TGTGCCAGTAGTATAGTCGGAGCGACTTGGGGCTACACCTTC. The variable domain in full, completed from reference TRBV19 and TRBJ1-2, reads DGGITQSPKYLFRKEGQNVTLSCEQNLNHDAMYWYRQDPGQGLRLIYYSQIVNDFQKGDIAEGYSVSREKKESFPLTVTSAQKNPTAFYLCASSIVGATWGYTFGSGTRLTVV.

This clone was found once. The V gene is TRBV10-3, the J gene TRBJ2-7; unclear D gene. CDR1 is ENHRY and CDR2 is SYGVKD in the germline V gene. The CDR3 spans 12 residues. The V end lost 3 bases, the J end lost 2 bases, and 5 bases lay between the germline ends. The CDR3 is CAISERAYEQYF. Written as DNA, the CDR3 is TGTGCCATCAGTGAAAGGGCCTACGAGCAGTACTTC.

V is TRBV13 and J is TRBJ2-5; no clear D gene. Trimming left V 5 bases short and J 3 bases short, with 10 bases between. Per the germline V gene, CDR1 is PRHDT and CDR2 is FYEKMQ (reference sequence). The CDR3 length is 13 residues. The CDR3 DNA reads as TGTGCCAGCAGCCCGCGACCAAAAGAGACCCAGTACTTC. It codes for CASSPRPKETQYF.

V and J are TRBV7-8 and TRBJ2-7; 9 bases line up with TRBD1. CDR3 length: 15 amino acids. V dropped 8 bases and J dropped 7; count of bases not matched to a gene: 15. CDR1 is SGHVS and CDR2 is FQNEAQ in the germline V gene. The CDR3 loop is CASDRGGTGFEEQYF. CDR3 bases: TGTGCCAGCGACCGAGGGGGGACAGGGTTCGAGGAGCAGTACTTC.

This clone was counted once. This chain links TRBV7-2 with TRBJ2-3, with 9 bases that match TRBD2. The CDR3 is 14 residues long. CDR1 is SGHTA and CDR2 is FQGNSA in the germline V gene. The V and J ends lost 5 bases and 5 bases, in that order; junction bases with no gene match: 5. For the CDR3, the DNA is TGTGCCAGCAGCCTGGGACTAGCTAGAGATACGCAGTATTTT. Translated, it gives CASSLGLARDTQYF.

The chain has TRBV11-2 and TRBJ2-5; D not certain. CDR1 SGHAT and CDR2 FQNNGV come from the germline V gene. Trimming stripped 2 bases from V and 4 bases from J, with 8 bases between. The CDR3 sequence is 13 residues long. The CDR3 DNA reads as TGTGCCAGCAGCTTAAGGATATCAGAGACCCAGTACTTC. Translated, it gives CASSLRISETQYF.

This chain uses TRBV5-1 with TRBJ1-2; D is perhaps TRBD1 (6 bases). The germline CDR1 and CDR2 sequences are SGHRS and YFSETQ. The CDR3 extends over 14 amino acids. V lost 4 bases, J lost 3 bases, and 13 bases lay in between. CDR3 coding DNA: TGCGCCAGCAGCCCCCGGGGGGCAGACTATGGCTACACCTTC. Translation: CASSPRGADYGYTF.

The CDR3 here is CASSRGRQRDVDEQFF. The DNA of the CDR3 is TGCGCCAGCAGCCGGGGGAGGCAGCGGGACGTAGATGAGCAGTTCTTC. The chain recombines TRBV4-1 with TRBJ2-1; 7 bases are a match to TRBD2. Unmatched junction bases numbered 14, after V lost 4 bases and J lost 8 bases. The CDR3 runs 16 residues. Germline-derived CDR1 and CDR2 are MGHRA and YSYEKL.

This sequence joins TRBV6-1 and TRBJ1-5; D is perhaps TRBD1 (6 bases). Germline CDR1 reads MNHNS; CDR2 reads SASEGT. The CDR3 sequence is 13 residues long. V was cut by 9 bases and J by 5 bases, with 14 bases left in between. DNA of the CDR3: TGTGCCAGTAGGACAGTAGTTGATCAGCCCCAGCATTTT. Translation: CASRTVVDQPQHF.

The V and J genes are TRBV6-5 and TRBJ2-7; 10 bases fit TRBD1. This CDR3 region has 13 residues. V trimming: 4 bases; J trimming: 11 bases; junction bases outside the gene matches: 8. The germline CDR1 and CDR2 sequences are MNHEY and SVGAGI. The CDR3 DNA reads TGTGCCAGCAGTTCCGACAGGGGGCGTGAAAAGTACTTC. Residues: CASSSDRGREKYF.

The genes are TRBV5-6 and TRBJ2-2; D is perhaps TRBD1 (5 bases). Germline values: CDR1 SGHDT, CDR2 YYEEEE. The CDR3 is 15 amino acids. Trimming took 7 bases from V and 3 from J, leaving 16 bases between them. CDR3 loop: CASFRWGLDTGELFF. DNA of the CDR3: TGTGCCAGCTTTCGTTGGGGCCTCGACACCGGGGAGCTGTTTTTT.

This chain links TRBV7-2 with TRBJ2-6, with D unresolved. CDR3 length equals 13 residues. In germline, CDR1 is SGHTA, CDR2 FQGNSA. The V and J ends lost 5 bases and 9 bases respectively, with 11 bases between them. The CDR3 nucleotides read TGTGCCAGCAGCGCCTGGAATGGCAACGTCCTGACTTTC. As protein: CASSAWNGNVLTF.